What follows describes a single TCR beta chain. Antigen: not known. A much larger clone lies a single base off, so this may be a read error. RNA transcripts were the template, and TCR beta CDR3 regions were amplified from them. First-round RT-PCR with HTBI primers preceded a second-round multiplex PCR. TCRdb used MiXCR to reprocess the multiplex PCR reads, holding one entry per CDR3 protein. The data show 680,000 or so distinct CDR3 sequences, with about 20% seen just once and approximately 6.9% held by the top ten. CDR3 length equals 15 residues. The germline V gene has CDR1 MDHEN and CDR2 SYDVKM. Trimming removed 4 bases from V and 2 bases from J, with 11 bases in between. The record originates from a study of Graves' ophthalmopathy and Graves' hyperthyroidism. The wider study: Peripheral blood (taken before any treatment) was collected at initial diagnosis.

Study-level findings and limits: Its predictions of ophthalmopathy progression gave the model over 65% sensitivity and approximately 72% specificity.

From fresh peripheral blood, 10 ml in volume, the PBMCs were obtained. The genes are TRBV28 and TRBJ2-2, with a tentative D call TRBD2 (6 bases). The clonotype was recovered from a woman in her late teens or twenties with stable Graves' hyperthyroidism. Some clones in this sample may be carry-over from other donors' samples. Sequencing used peripheral blood. The CDR3 DNA sequence: TGTGCCAGCAGTTCACAGCGGGCAAACACCGGGGAGCTGTTTTTT. Translated: CASSSQRANTGELFF.